The clone carrying this TCR beta chain was recorded a few times. Its specificity is not known. This CDR3 is built from 13 residues. Trimming stripped 0 bases from V and 3 bases from J, with 6 bases between. Looked up from germline, CDR1 is MGHRA and CDR2 is YSYEKL. This specimen comes from a study of cytomegalovirus exposure and HLA in healthy donors. The study's findings and limits: In a later analysis, at a false discovery rate of 0.05, 15,000 to 20,000 TCR beta sequences were associated with HLA alleles.

60 Vbeta and 13 Jbeta primers were used in PCR. TCRdb's table, derived via immunoSEQ multiplex PCR, lists solely in-frame clones and lacks some. Of around 200,000 clones listed, 80% to 90% are singletons. This TCR was sampled from a woman younger than 45 in good health and CMV-seronegative. The sequenced sample was PBMCs. The rearrangement uses TRBV4-1 and TRBJ2-7; D remains unclear. In DNA form, the CDR3 reads TGCGCCAGCAGCCAAGAGAGGCGCTACGAGCAGTACTTC. Amino acid sequence: CASSQERRYEQYF.